The next 20 T cell receptor beta chains were all read from a single sample in a study of CD8 T cells in Susac syndrome (dated by TCRdb to about 2019). Libraries were constructed by the immunoSEQ multiplex PCR assay. RNA was extracted with the RNeasy kit and roughly 0.5 to 1 ug was reverse transcribed using random hexamers. TCRdb's own reprocessing of the public reads used fastp at Q25 and MiXCR and kept productive beta chains. Merged by CDR3 protein, the rows form single entries marked with the most common genes and DNA. The sample table holds some 150,000 distinct CDR3 sequences, of which approximately 96% were seen once. The top ten hold about 0.08% of the sample. Sample: CD4+ T cells from PBMCs. The receptor set was obtained from a human donor with Susac syndrome.

The chain combines TRBV28 with TRBJ2-5; the D gene is possibly TRBD1 (6 bases). Germline V CDR1 and CDR2: MDHEN, SYDVKM. The CDR3 length is 13 residues. V dropped 6 bases and J dropped 0 bases, with 8 bases sitting between them. In DNA form, the CDR3 reads TGTGCCAGCAGGACAGGAAACCAAGAGACCCAGTACTTC. Protein sequence: CASRTGNQETQYF.

Only one count was recorded for this clonotype. V usage is TRBV29-1 and J usage is TRBJ2-2, with D perhaps given as TRBD1 or TRBD2 (6 bases each). The CDR3 length is 13 residues. The V and J ends lost 4 bases and 7 bases respectively, with 13 bases between them. CDR1 and CDR2 (germline): SQVTM, ANQGSEA. In nucleotides, the CDR3 is TGCAGCGTTGTTGGGGGGCAAAGCGGGGAGCTGTTTTTT. It translates to CSVVGGQSGELFF.

CDR3 DNA: TGCGCCAGCAGCCAACCTACAGAAGGAGGGCTGCCCCAGTACTTC. As protein: CASSQPTEGGLPQYF. The chain employs TRBV4-1 and TRBJ2-5, with D tentatively TRBD2 (6 bases). The CDR3 runs to 15 residues. V lost 2 bases and J 9 bases, leaving 19 bases between the germline ends. In germline, CDR1 is MGHRA, CDR2 YSYEKL.

This rearrangement joins TRBV5-1 to TRBJ2-3, with 13 bases lining up with TRBD2. The CDR3 loop spans 16 amino acids. J gave up 1 base and V 4 bases, and 3 bases lay outside the gene matches. The germline CDR1 and CDR2 sequences are SGHRS and YFSETQ. This CDR3 reads CASSVGLAGGTDTQYF. The DNA for the CDR3 is TGCGCCAGCAGCGTAGGACTAGCGGGGGGCACAGATACGCAGTATTTT.

The chain has TRBV2 and TRBJ2-5, with 8 bases matching TRBD1. The germline CDR1 and CDR2 sequences are SNHLY and FYNNEI. The CDR3 has 15 residues. V was clipped by 6 bases and J by 5 bases; unmatched bases: 11. CDR3 DNA sequence: TGTGCCAGCAGCTCGATCCAGGGGGCGGGGGAGACCCAGTACTTC. This codes for CASSSIQGAGETQYF.

The chain recombines TRBV28 with TRBJ2-1; the match to TRBD1 covers 9 bases. The CDR3 sequence is 14 residues long. V shed 6 bases, J shed 4 bases, and the junction held 4 bases outside the gene matches. The germline V gene has CDR1 MDHEN and CDR2 SYDVKM. CDR3 nucleotide sequence: TGTGCCAGCAGGGACAGGGGTTCGTACAATGAGCAGTTCTTC. This translates into CASRDRGSYNEQFF.

V and J are TRBV20-1 and TRBJ1-5, with a possible D match to TRBD1 (5 bases). Trimming cost V 6 bases and J 5 bases, with 11 bases left between them. Germline CDR1 DFQATT, CDR2 SNEGSKA (reference sequence). The CDR3 sequence is 12 residues long. This CDR3 is CSAQQGDQPQHF. For the CDR3, the DNA is TGCAGTGCACAACAAGGGGATCAGCCCCAGCATTTT.

V and J are TRBV29-1 and TRBJ1-1; D uncertain. The V gene lost 4 bases and the J gene lost 0 bases, with 9 bases spanning the gap. This CDR3 is 13 amino acids long. Germline CDR1 and CDR2: SQVTM and ANQGSEA. CDR3 amino acids: CSVVGLMNTEAFF. The CDR3 DNA reads TGCAGCGTTGTTGGTCTAATGAACACTGAAGCTTTCTTT.

The V call is TRBV24-1, the J call TRBJ2-1, with a tentative D call TRBD1 (5 bases). CDR3 size: 17 residues. Germline lookup yields CDR1 KGHDR and CDR2 SFDVKD. Trimming pared 2 bases from V and 3 bases from J, leaving 16 bases between. The CDR3 loop is CATSDSPGRIDYNEQFF. CDR3 DNA sequence: TGTGCCACCAGTGATTCCCCAGGGCGGATAGACTACAATGAGCAGTTCTTC.

This chain joins TRBV28 and TRBJ1-2; possible D gene TRBD1, 6 bases. This CDR3 has 14 residues. Germline V gives CDR1 MDHEN, CDR2 SYDVKM. V shed 6 bases and J shed 8 bases, with 19 bases lying between them. The CDR3 nucleotides are TGTGCCAGCAGCTCCGGGACACCCGAAGGAGGCTACACCTTC. Translation gives CASSSGTPEGGYTF.

The V and J genes are TRBV12-3 or TRBV12-4 and TRBJ1-1; 7 bases map to TRBD1. V lost 6 bases to trimming and J lost 0 bases; unmatched junction nucleotides: 7. This CDR3 comprises 15 residues. This CDR3 reads CASSPADRLNTEAFF. CDR3 DNA: TGTGCCAGCAGCCCTGCGGACAGGCTGAACACTGAAGCTTTCTTT.

The chain combines TRBV14 with TRBJ1-4; perhaps TRBD1 as D (6 bases). CDR3 length equals 15 residues. Trimming shortened V by 1 base and J by 5 bases, and 11 bases separated the two germline ends. The germline V gene encodes CDR1 SGHDN and CDR2 FVKESK. CDR3 sequence: CASSQGQVFNEKLFF. The CDR3 coding sequence is TGTGCCAGCAGCCAAGGACAGGTCTTCAATGAAAAACTGTTTTTT.

The rearrangement uses TRBV4-1 and TRBJ2-2; 9 positions match TRBD1. With 6 bases clipped from V and 13 bases from J, the junction kept 9 bases outside the gene matches. This CDR3 has 13 residues. Germline V CDR1 and CDR2: MGHRA, YSYEKL. CDR3 loop: CASSLQGASGLFF. DNA of the CDR3: TGCGCCAGCAGTTTACAGGGGGCGTCGGGGCTGTTTTTT.

V usage is TRBV28 and J usage is TRBJ2-1; D gene uncertain. The germline CDR1 and CDR2 sequences are MDHEN and SYDVKM. V lost 6 bases and J lost 7, with 19 bases in between. CDR3 length equals 15 residues. The CDR3 nucleotides are TGTGCCAGCAGCCCTCCCGTACCACCAAGGAATGAGCAGTTCTTC. Its protein is CASSPPVPPRNEQFF.

The chain joins TRBV20-1 to TRBJ2-5, with D possibly matching TRBD1 (5 bases). Germline values: CDR1 DFQATT, CDR2 SNEGSKA (reference sequence). Between the trimmed V and J ends, which lost 6 bases and 5 bases, there was a span of 10 bases. CDR3 size: 11 residues. The CDR3 spells CSAADMETQYF. The CDR3 DNA follows: TGCAGTGCCGCGGACATGGAGACCCAGTACTTC.

The V gene is TRBV6-5, the J gene TRBJ1-5; D gene unclear. The CDR3 extends over 13 amino acids. V lost 2 bases to trimming and J lost 9 bases, with 11 bases between them. The germline gives CDR1 MNHEY, CDR2 SVGAGI. DNA for the CDR3: TGTGCCAGCAGTTACGGCCAGAAACGGCCCCAGCATTTT. Translation gives CASSYGQKRPQHF.

The V and J genes are TRBV25-1 and TRBJ2-5; D is possibly TRBD2 (7 bases). Trimming stripped 1 base from V and 4 bases from J, with 13 bases between. The CDR3 has 15 amino acids. Germline values: CDR1 MGHDK, CDR2 SYGVNS. The CDR3 protein is CASSESSRGGETQYF. For the CDR3, the DNA is TGTGCCAGCAGTGAATCCTCGAGGGGGGGAGAGACCCAGTACTTC.

This chain uses TRBV15 with TRBJ2-5, with 7 nucleotides matching TRBD2. The J segment lost 4 bases and the V segment lost 0 bases, leaving 14 bases of the junction unmatched. The CDR3 loop spans 18 amino acids. Germline CDR1 is LNHNV and CDR2 is YYDKDF (reference sequence). The CDR3 here is CATSRDLGVGAGRETQYF. The CDR3 bases are TGTGCCACCAGCAGAGATCTGGGCGTAGGAGCGGGGCGAGAGACCCAGTACTTC.

The rearrangement links TRBV5-8 to TRBJ2-1; 7 nucleotides match TRBD1. V trimming: 4 bases; J trimming: 4 bases; junction bases outside the gene matches: 8. CDR3 size: 15 residues. Germline V gene data show CDR1 as SGHTS and CDR2 as YDEGEE. CDR3 sequence reads: CASSNEGTVYNEQFF. The CDR3 DNA follows: TGTGCCAGCAGCAACGAAGGGACAGTTTACAATGAGCAGTTCTTC.

The V gene is TRBV7-2, the J gene TRBJ1-1; no definite D call. V lost 1 base to trimming and J lost 10 bases, with 13 bases between them. CDR3 length equals 13 residues. Germline values: CDR1 SGHTA, CDR2 FQGNSA. CDR3 residues: CASSLVGSLRAFF. For the CDR3, the DNA is TGTGCCAGCAGCTTAGTCGGTAGTTTGCGAGCTTTCTTT.